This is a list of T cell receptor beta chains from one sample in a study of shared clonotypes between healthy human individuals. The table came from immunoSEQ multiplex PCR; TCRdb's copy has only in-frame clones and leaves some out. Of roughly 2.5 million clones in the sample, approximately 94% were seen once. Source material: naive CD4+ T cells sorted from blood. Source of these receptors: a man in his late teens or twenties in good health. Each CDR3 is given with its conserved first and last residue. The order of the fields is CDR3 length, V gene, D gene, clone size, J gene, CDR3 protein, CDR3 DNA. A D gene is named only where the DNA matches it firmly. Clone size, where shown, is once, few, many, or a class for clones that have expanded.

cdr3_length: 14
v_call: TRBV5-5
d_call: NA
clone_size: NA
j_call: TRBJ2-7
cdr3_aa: CASSFLPGAYEQYF
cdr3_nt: TGTGCCAGCAGCTTCCTACCGGGAGCCTACGAGCAGTACTTC

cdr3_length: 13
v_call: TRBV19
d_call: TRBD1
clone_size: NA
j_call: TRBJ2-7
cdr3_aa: CASSILDDRVVYF
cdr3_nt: TGTGCCAGTAGTATCCTTGACGACAGGGTGGTGTACTTC

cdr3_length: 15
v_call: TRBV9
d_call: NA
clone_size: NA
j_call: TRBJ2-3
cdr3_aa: CASSVDAGRTDTQYF
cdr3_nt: TGTGCCAGCAGCGTAGACGCGGGGCGCACAGATACGCAGTATTTT

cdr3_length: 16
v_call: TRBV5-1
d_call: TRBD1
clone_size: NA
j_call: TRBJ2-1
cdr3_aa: CASSRAGTGAYNEQFF
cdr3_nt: TGCGCCAGCAGCAGGGCCGGGACAGGGGCCTACAATGAGCAGTTCTTC

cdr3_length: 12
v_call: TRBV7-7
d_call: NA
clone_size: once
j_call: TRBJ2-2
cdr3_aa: CASSLPRGELFF
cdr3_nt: TGTGCTAGCAGCCTACCCAGAGGGGAGCTGTTTTTT

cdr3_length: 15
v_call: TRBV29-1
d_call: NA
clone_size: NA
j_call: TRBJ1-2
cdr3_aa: CSVEVLAGPNYGYTF
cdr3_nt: TGCAGCGTTGAAGTCCTTGCAGGACCAAACTATGGCTACACCTTC

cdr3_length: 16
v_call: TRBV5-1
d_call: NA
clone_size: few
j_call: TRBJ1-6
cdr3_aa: CASSLGDSARNSPLHF
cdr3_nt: TGCGCCAGCAGCTTGGGTGACAGCGCGAGGAATTCACCCCTCCACTTT

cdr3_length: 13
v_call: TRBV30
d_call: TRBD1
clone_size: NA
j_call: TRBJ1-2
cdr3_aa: CAWLSGTGKSYTF
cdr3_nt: TGTGCCTGGCTATCCGGGACAGGCAAGAGCTACACCTTC

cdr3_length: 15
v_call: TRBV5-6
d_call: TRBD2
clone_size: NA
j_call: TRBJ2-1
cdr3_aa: CASSPLAGVGNEQFF
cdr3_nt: TGTGCCAGCAGCCCCTTAGCGGGAGTCGGCAATGAGCAGTTCTTC

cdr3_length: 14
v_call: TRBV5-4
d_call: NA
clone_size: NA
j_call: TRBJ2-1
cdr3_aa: CASSPGGDYNEQFF
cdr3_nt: TGTGCCAGCAGCCCTGGGGGCGACTACAATGAGCAGTTCTTC

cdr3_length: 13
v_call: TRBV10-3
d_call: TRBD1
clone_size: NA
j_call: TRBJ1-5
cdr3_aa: CASWTGRDQPQHF
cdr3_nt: TGTGCCAGCTGGACAGGCCGAGATCAGCCCCAGCATTTT